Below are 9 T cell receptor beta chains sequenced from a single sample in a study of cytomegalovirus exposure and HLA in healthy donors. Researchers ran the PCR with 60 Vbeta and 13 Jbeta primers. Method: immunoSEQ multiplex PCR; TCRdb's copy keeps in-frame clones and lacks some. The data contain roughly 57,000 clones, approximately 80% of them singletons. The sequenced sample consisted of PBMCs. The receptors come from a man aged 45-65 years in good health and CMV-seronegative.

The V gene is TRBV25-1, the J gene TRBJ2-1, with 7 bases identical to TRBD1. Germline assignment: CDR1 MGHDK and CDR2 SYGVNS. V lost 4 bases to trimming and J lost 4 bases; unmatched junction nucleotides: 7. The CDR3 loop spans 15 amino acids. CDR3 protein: CASSGGQFNYNEQFF. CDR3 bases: TGTGCCAGCAGTGGGGGACAGTTTAATTACAATGAGCAGTTCTTC.

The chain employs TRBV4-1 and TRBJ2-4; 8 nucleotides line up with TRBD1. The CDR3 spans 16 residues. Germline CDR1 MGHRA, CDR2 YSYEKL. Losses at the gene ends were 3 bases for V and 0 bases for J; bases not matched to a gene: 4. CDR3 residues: CASSQDRAGAKNIQYF. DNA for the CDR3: TGCGCCAGCAGCCAGGACAGGGCGGGAGCCAAAAACATTCAGTACTTC.

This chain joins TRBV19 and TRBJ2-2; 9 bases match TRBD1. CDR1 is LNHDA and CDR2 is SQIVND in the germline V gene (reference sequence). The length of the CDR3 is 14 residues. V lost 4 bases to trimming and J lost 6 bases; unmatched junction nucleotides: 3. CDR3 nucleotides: TGTGCCAGTAGTAGACAGGGGGGATCCGGGGAGCTGTTTTTT. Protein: CASSRQGGSGELFF.

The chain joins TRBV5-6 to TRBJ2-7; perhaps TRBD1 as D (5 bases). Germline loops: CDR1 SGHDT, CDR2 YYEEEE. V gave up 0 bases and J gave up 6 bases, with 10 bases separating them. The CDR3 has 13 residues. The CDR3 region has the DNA TGTGCCAGCAGCTTGGGTCAGGGTATCGAGCAGTACTTC. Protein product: CASSLGQGIEQYF.

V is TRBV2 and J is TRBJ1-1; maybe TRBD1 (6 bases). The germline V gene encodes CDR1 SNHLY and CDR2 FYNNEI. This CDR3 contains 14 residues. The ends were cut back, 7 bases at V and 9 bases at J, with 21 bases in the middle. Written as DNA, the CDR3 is TGTGCCAGCATTCTGGGGGCAGGCCAACCCAAAGCTTTCTTT. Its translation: CASILGAGQPKAFF.

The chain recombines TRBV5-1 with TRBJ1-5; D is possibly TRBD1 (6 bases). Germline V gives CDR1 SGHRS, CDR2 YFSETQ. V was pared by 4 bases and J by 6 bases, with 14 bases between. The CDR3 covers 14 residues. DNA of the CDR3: TGCGCCAGCAGCCCGAACCAGGGGAGTCAGCCCCAGCATTTT. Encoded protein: CASSPNQGSQPQHF.

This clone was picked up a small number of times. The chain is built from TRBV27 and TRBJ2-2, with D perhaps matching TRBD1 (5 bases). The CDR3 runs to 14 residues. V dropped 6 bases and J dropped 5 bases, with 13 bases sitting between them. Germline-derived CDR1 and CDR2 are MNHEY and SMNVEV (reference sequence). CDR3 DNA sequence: TGTGCCAGCAGCAATCAGCCAGGGACCGGGGAGCTGTTTTTT. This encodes CASSNQPGTGELFF.

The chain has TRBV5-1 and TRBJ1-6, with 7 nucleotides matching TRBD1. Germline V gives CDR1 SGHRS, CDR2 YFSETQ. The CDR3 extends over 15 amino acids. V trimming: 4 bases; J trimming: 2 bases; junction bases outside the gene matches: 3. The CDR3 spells CASSQGTAYNSPLHF. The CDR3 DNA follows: TGCGCCAGCAGCCAAGGGACAGCCTATAATTCACCCCTCCACTTT. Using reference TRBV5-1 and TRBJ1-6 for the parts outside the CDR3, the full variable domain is KAGVTQTPRYLIKTRGQQVTLSCSPISGHRSVSWYQQTPGQGLQFLFEYFSETQRNKGNFPGRFSGRQFSNSRSEMNVSTLELGDSALYLCASSQGTAYNSPLHFGNGTRLTVT.

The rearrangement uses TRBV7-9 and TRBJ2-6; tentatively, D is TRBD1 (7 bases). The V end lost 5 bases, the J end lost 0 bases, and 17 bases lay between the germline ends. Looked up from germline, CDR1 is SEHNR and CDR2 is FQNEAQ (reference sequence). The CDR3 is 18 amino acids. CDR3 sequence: CASSPPGGGLSGANVLTF. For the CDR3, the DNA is TGTGCCAGCAGCCCCCCCGGAGGGGGCCTCTCTGGGGCCAACGTCCTGACTTTC.